A single sample gave rise to the 11 T cell receptor beta chains below, sequenced in a study of cytotoxic CD8 clonotypes in ibrutinib-treated CLL. Produced via immunoSEQ multiplex PCR; TCRdb's table is partial and in-frame only. Among 50,000 to 70,000 clones listed, nearly 55% were seen once. The sequenced sample was PBMCs, obtained at disease progression, from a patient treated with ibrutinib. The receptors here all came from a human donor with chronic lymphocytic leukemia.

The chain combines TRBV25-1 with TRBJ2-3; the D gene could be TRBD1 or TRBD2 (5 bases each). Germline loops: CDR1 MGHDK, CDR2 SYGVNS. This CDR3 comprises 13 residues. Trimming left V 6 bases short and J 6 bases short, with 13 bases between. CDR3 sequence reads: CASSEGNWDTQYF. Written as DNA, the CDR3 is TGTGCCAGCAGCGAGGGGAATTGGGATACGCAGTATTTT.

J is TRBJ2-6 and V is TRBV5-8; D is unclear. CDR1 and CDR2 from the germline V gene are SGHTS and YDEGEE. Between the trimmed V and J ends, which lost 3 bases and 0 bases, there was a span of 4 bases. The CDR3 spans 14 residues. The CDR3 DNA sequence: TGTGCCAGCAGCTCAAACTCTGGGGCCAACGTCCTGACTTTC. It is translated as CASSSNSGANVLTF.

This chain uses TRBV14 with TRBJ2-7; D remains unclear. Germline CDR1 SGHDN, CDR2 FVKESK. CDR3 length: 14 amino acids. V lost 2 bases and J 5 bases, leaving 13 bases between the germline ends. CDR3 DNA: TGTGCCAGCAGCCAACTGACTTACCCCGACGAGCAGTACTTC. Protein sequence: CASSQLTYPDEQYF.

This clone occurred once. The chain uses TRBV7-9 and TRBJ2-7, with 11 bases lining up with TRBD2. V trimming: 5 bases; J trimming: 0 bases; junction bases outside the gene matches: 3. This CDR3 contains 15 residues. Germline CDR1 SEHNR, CDR2 FQNEAQ (reference sequence). CDR3 protein: CASSKGLAASYEQYF. In DNA, the CDR3 is TGTGCCAGCAGCAAGGGACTAGCGGCCTCCTACGAGCAGTACTTC.

The chain is built from TRBV6-5 and TRBJ2-1; 7 nucleotides agree with TRBD2. The CDR3 loop spans 15 amino acids. The V segment lost 6 bases and the J segment 8 bases; nucleotides outside the gene matches: 13. Germline loops: CDR1 MNHEY, CDR2 SVGAGI. This CDR3 is CASSLDGGRRYEQFF. CDR3 sequence (DNA): TGTGCCAGCAGCCTCGATGGCGGGAGAAGGTATGAGCAGTTCTTC.

The sample holds a few counts of this clone. V is TRBV5-8 and J is TRBJ2-1; tentative D call: TRBD1 (6 bases). Germline-derived CDR1 and CDR2 are SGHTS and YDEGEE. Trimming removed 2 bases from V and 7 bases from J, with 16 bases in between. This CDR3 is 15 amino acids long. The CDR3 spells CASSFRAGVENEQFF. The CDR3 DNA is TGTGCCAGCAGCTTCAGGGCAGGGGTCGAGAATGAGCAGTTCTTC.

The rearrangement uses TRBV2 and TRBJ1-1; D gene ambiguous. Germline V gene sequence: CDR1 SNHLY, CDR2 FYNNEI. The CDR3 has 13 amino acids. The V end was cut by 5 bases, the J end by 1 base, with 8 bases between. CDR3 sequence (DNA): TGTGCCAGCAGTATACAGCCGAACACTGAAGCTTTCTTT. Translated, it gives CASSIQPNTEAFF.

This clone was counted a single time. The CDR3 DNA reads TGTGCCAGCAGTTTTTCGACAGGATCCTACAATGAGCAGTTCTTC. It is translated as CASSFSTGSYNEQFF. J is TRBJ2-1 and V is TRBV27, with a weak D call TRBD1 (6 bases). The CDR3 spans 15 residues. Trimming removed 3 bases at V and 1 base at J, with 10 bases between. The germline gives CDR1 MNHEY, CDR2 SMNVEV (reference sequence).

This clone occurred a few times. The chain couples TRBV9 to TRBJ2-1; D perhaps matches TRBD2 (5 bases). Looked up from germline, CDR1 is SGDLS and CDR2 is YYNGEE. The V end lost 4 bases, the J end lost 8 bases, and 10 bases lay between the germline ends. The CDR3 spans 12 residues. The CDR3 reads CASSRGVDEQFF. CDR3 sequence (DNA): TGTGCCAGCAGCCGGGGAGTCGATGAGCAGTTCTTC.

The genes are TRBV11-2 and TRBJ2-1; TRBD1 is a possible D gene (6 bases). CDR1 is SGHAT, CDR2 FQNNGV, per germline. V was cut by 4 bases and J by 4 bases, with 8 bases left in between. The CDR3 consists of 13 residues. The CDR3 sequence is CASSSDSYNEQFF. For the CDR3, the DNA is TGTGCCAGCAGCTCGGACAGTTACAATGAGCAGTTCTTC.

Details on this clone: Compared with germline, one end of the junction differs, possibly owing to a read error. V gene TRBV7-7 combines with J gene TRBJ2-2; D unclear. The CDR3 contains 15 residues. Germline CDR1 SSHAT, CDR2 FNYEAQ (reference sequence). The CDR3: CASSLEQKNTGELFF. In nucleotides, the CDR3 is TGTGCTAGCAGCTTGGAACAGAAGAACACCGGGGAGCTGTTTTTT.